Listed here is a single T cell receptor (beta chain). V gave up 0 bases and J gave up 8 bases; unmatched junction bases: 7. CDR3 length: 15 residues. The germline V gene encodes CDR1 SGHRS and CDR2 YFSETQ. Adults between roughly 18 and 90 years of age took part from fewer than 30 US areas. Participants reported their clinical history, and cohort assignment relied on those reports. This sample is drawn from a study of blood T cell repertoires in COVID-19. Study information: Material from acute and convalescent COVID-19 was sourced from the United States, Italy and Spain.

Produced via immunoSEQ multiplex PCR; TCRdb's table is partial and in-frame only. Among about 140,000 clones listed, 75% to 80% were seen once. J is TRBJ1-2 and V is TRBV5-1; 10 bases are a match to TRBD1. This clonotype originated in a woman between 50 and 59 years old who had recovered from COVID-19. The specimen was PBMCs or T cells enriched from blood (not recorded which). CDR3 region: CASSLGDRGWEGYTF. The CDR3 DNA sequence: TGCGCCAGCAGCTTGGGGGACAGGGGATGGGAAGGCTACACCTTC.